These 17 T cell receptor beta chains came from one sample sequenced in a study of OX40 agonist ivuxolimab in advanced cancers. Profiled with immunoSEQ multiplex PCR; TCRdb holds only in-frame clones, not every one. The table has 35,000 to 45,000 clones, about 90% seen once. The sample was CD4+ or CD8+ T cells sorted from blood, taken in a trial of the OX40 agonist ivuxolimab. Every receptor here comes from an adult with an advanced solid tumor such as melanoma, head and neck, liver or kidney cancer.

V and J are TRBV27 and TRBJ2-5, with TRBD2 matching over 9 bases. Matching the DNA end better, TRBJ2-7 makes the J call doubtful. The CDR3 covers 16 residues. The germline V gene encodes CDR1 MNHEY and CDR2 SMNVEV (reference sequence). For the CDR3, the DNA is TGTGCCAGCAGCCCCACGGCGAGCGGGAGGCCCTACGAGCAGTACTTC. It specifies CASSPTASGRPYEQYF.

The chain combines TRBV27 with TRBJ2-1; D not certain. Trimming took off 5 bases at V and 6 bases at J, with 11 bases between the two ends. Germline CDR1 MNHEY, CDR2 SMNVEV (reference sequence). The CDR3 runs to 13 residues. CDR3 loop: CASSLSRVNEQFF. The CDR3 nucleotides read TGTGCCAGCAGTCTGAGCCGGGTCAATGAGCAGTTCTTC.

This chain joins TRBV4-1 and TRBJ1-2; a possible D gene is TRBD1 (5 bases). The V gene's germline CDR1 is MGHRA and CDR2 YSYEKL. The V end was cut by 0 bases, the J end by 4 bases, with 15 bases between. This CDR3 spans 16 amino acids. The CDR3, as DNA: TGCGCCAGCAGCCAAGATCCGTCAGGGCGGATCTATGGCTACACCTTC. Its translation is CASSQDPSGRIYGYTF.

The chain carries TRBV11-2 and TRBJ2-5; D is unresolved. V was pared by 0 bases and J by 5 bases, with 10 bases between. CDR1 SGHAT and CDR2 FQNNGV come from the germline V gene. The CDR3 covers 14 residues. CDR3 sequence: CASSLEWGQETQYF. The CDR3 nucleotides are TGTGCCAGCAGCTTAGAATGGGGTCAGGAGACCCAGTACTTC.

This chain links TRBV7-2 with TRBJ2-7; perhaps TRBD1 as D (6 bases). The CDR3 is 14 residues long. V was shortened by 3 bases and J by 2 bases, with 11 bases between the two germline ends. Per germline, CDR1 SGHTA and CDR2 FQGNSA. The CDR3 region has the DNA TGTGCCAGCAGCTTGGACAGAGGGGCCTACGAGCAGTACTTC. Residues: CASSLDRGAYEQYF. The full variable domain, completed using reference TRBV7-2 and TRBJ2-7, is GAGVSQSPSNKVTEKGKDVELRCDPISGHTALYWYRQSLGQGLEFLIYFQGNSAPDKSGLPSDRFSAERTGGSVSTLTIQRTQQEDSAVYLCASSLDRGAYEQYFGPGTRLTVT.

This chain connects TRBV19 to TRBJ2-3, with D tentatively TRBD2 (6 bases). The V end was cut by 3 bases, the J end by 4 bases, with 11 bases between. Germline CDR1 reads LNHDA; CDR2 reads SQIVND (reference sequence). The CDR3 covers 14 residues. The CDR3 DNA reads as TGTGCCAGTAGTATGGCGGGGTTGGCAGATACGCAGTATTTT. Encoded protein: CASSMAGLADTQYF.

The rearrangement joins TRBV6-1 to TRBJ2-7, with D uncertain. There are 14 residues in the CDR3. CDR1 and CDR2 (germline): MNHNS, SASEGT. V dropped 1 base and J dropped 1 base, with 8 bases sitting between them. The CDR3 region is CASSEDVRSYEQYF. The CDR3 nucleotides read TGTGCCAGCAGTGAAGATGTAAGGTCCTACGAGCAGTACTTC.

This clone was observed a single time. The gene calls are TRBV5-4 and TRBJ1-2; D is perhaps TRBD1 (6 bases). Per the germline V gene, CDR1 is SGHNT and CDR2 is YYREEE (reference sequence). The ends were cut back, 5 bases at V and 3 bases at J, with 23 bases in the middle. This CDR3 contains 17 residues. CDR3 sequence reads: CASSFGGGSRPDYGYTF. For the CDR3, the DNA is TGTGCCAGCAGTTTTGGGGGCGGGAGCAGGCCCGACTATGGCTACACCTTC.

The V gene is TRBV5-1, the J gene TRBJ2-1; D gene ambiguous. Germline lookup yields CDR1 SGHRS and CDR2 YFSETQ. V was shortened by 6 bases and J by 5 bases, with 6 bases between the two germline ends. This CDR3 is built from 11 residues. The CDR3 loop reads CASKVDNEQFF. The CDR3 DNA sequence: TGCGCCAGCAAGGTGGACAATGAGCAGTTCTTC.

This clone was seen once. V and J are TRBV4-1 and TRBJ2-7; no reliable D call. Germline V gene data show CDR1 as MGHRA and CDR2 as YSYEKL. Trimming removed 3 bases from V and 6 bases from J, with 15 bases in between. The CDR3 is 14 residues long. CDR3 protein: CASSQGLGPGEQYF. The DNA for the CDR3 is TGCGCCAGCAGCCAGGGCCTCGGGCCGGGCGAGCAGTACTTC.

This rearrangement joins TRBV5-1 to TRBJ2-5; the match to TRBD2 covers 8 bases. V gave up 0 bases and J gave up 5 bases; unmatched junction bases: 6. CDR1 SGHRS and CDR2 YFSETQ come from the germline V gene. The CDR3 spans 15 residues. CDR3 region: CASSLEGLVWETQYF. CDR3 nucleotide sequence: TGCGCCAGCAGCTTGGAGGGACTAGTGTGGGAGACCCAGTACTTC.

This sequence joins TRBV5-6 and TRBJ2-7; tentative D call: TRBD1 (5 bases). Trimming pared 4 bases from V and 4 bases from J, leaving 9 bases between. The germline V gene encodes CDR1 SGHDT and CDR2 YYEEEE. The CDR3 has 12 amino acids. The CDR3 DNA follows: TGTGCCAGCAGCCCCCAGGGTTACGAGCAGTACTTC. It translates to CASSPQGYEQYF.

The chain links TRBV10-3 to TRBJ2-3; D gene unclear. This CDR3 spans 12 amino acids. Germline CDR1 and CDR2: ENHRY and SYGVKD. V shed 4 bases and J shed 4 bases, with 6 bases lying between them. CDR3 DNA: TGTGCCATCAGTGTGTCGCCAGATACGCAGTATTTT. Translating gives CAISVSPDTQYF.

This clone appeared a single time. This chain links TRBV4-2 with TRBJ1-3; possible D gene TRBD1, 5 bases. This CDR3 has 15 amino acids. Trimming shortened V by 1 base and J by 0 bases, and 7 bases separated the two germline ends. Germline V gene sequence: CDR1 LGHNA, CDR2 YNFKEQ. CDR3 sequence reads: CASSQGQSSGNTIYF. Here the CDR3 DNA reads TGTGCCAGCAGCCAAGGACAGAGCTCTGGAAACACCATATATTTT.

The chain links TRBV13 to TRBJ1-4, with 9 positions matching TRBD1. Germline CDR1 and CDR2: PRHDT and FYEKMQ (reference sequence). The CDR3 consists of 15 residues. V shed 5 bases and J 8 bases; nucleotides not matched to a gene: 9. CDR3 sequence (DNA): TGTGCCAGCAGCCTACGGACAGGGGTGGACGAAAAACTGTTTTTT. Translated, it gives CASSLRTGVDEKLFF.

The rearrangement uses TRBV27 and TRBJ1-6, with D hard to call. Trimming took 3 bases from V and 7 from J, leaving 7 bases between them. Germline CDR1 MNHEY, CDR2 SMNVEV (reference sequence). The CDR3 runs 13 residues. Written as DNA, the CDR3 is TGTGCCAGCAGTTTTTCTGGGAATTCACCCCTCCACTTT. Translation gives CASSFSGNSPLHF.

V gene TRBV19 combines with J gene TRBJ1-6; a possible D gene is TRBD1 (5 bases). V was cut by 0 bases and J by 4 bases, with 10 bases left in between. Looked up from germline, CDR1 is LNHDA and CDR2 is SQIVND (reference sequence). The CDR3 is made up of 16 amino acids. The CDR3 loop reads CASSIDRGGYNSPLHF. The CDR3 DNA sequence: TGTGCCAGTAGTATAGATCGTGGGGGATATAATTCACCCCTCCACTTT.